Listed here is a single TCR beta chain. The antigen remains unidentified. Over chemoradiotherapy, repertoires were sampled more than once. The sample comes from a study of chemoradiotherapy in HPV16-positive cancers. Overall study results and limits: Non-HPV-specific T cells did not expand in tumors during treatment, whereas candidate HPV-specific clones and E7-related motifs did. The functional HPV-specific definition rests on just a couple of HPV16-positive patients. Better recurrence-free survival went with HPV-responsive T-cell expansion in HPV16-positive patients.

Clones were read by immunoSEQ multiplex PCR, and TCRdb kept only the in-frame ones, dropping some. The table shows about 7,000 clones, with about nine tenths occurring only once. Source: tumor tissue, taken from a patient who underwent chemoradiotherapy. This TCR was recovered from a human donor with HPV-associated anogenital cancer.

In DNA form, the CDR3 reads TGTGCCAGCAGCCGGACTAGCGGGAGTCTCCGTAATGAGCAGTTCTTC. Its translation is CASSRTSGSLRNEQFF. The chain combines TRBV7-6 with TRBJ2-1; 13 bases are a match to TRBD2. V was pared by 5 bases and J by 7 bases, with 8 bases of the junction left unmatched. CDR1 SGHVS and CDR2 FNYEAQ come from the germline V gene. The CDR3 is made up of 16 amino acids.